Listed below are T cell receptor beta chains from one sample, sequenced in a study of response to subunit inactivated influenza vaccine. Each CDR3 protein gets one entry after TCRdb re-called the RT-PCR reads with MiXCR. The sample lists approximately 480,000 distinct CDR3 sequences, about 10% occurring once. The sample in question was PBMCs from blood, obtained roughly 47 days after vaccination. Every receptor here comes from a man aged 50-59 years who received an inactivated influenza vaccine. Both conserved end residues are part of each CDR3. The D gene is left open where the match is weak. Only part of the rows carry a size: once, few, many, or a class if the clone is expanded.

D gene	clone size	V gene	J gene	CDR3 protein	CDR3 DNA
NA	NA	TRBV4-1	TRBJ2-7	CASSQYGQQPYEQYF	TGCGCCAGCAGCCAATACGGACAGCAACCCTACGAGCAGTACTTC
NA	few	TRBV7-8	TRBJ1-4	CASSLYLGAGVGNEKLFF	TGTGCCAGCAGCTTATATCTTGGTGCCGGGGTTGGAAATGAAAAACTGTTTTTT
NA	NA	TRBV24-1	TRBJ2-5	CATSETGTRQETQYF	TGTGCCACCAGTGAGACCGGGACCAGACAAGAGACCCAGTACTTC
TRBD1	NA	TRBV20-1	TRBJ1-2	CSVTERKGAGSLGGYTF	TGCAGTGTCACCGAGCGGAAGGGGGCAGGATCGTTAGGCGGCTACACCTTC
TRBD2	many	TRBV7-9	TRBJ2-3	CASSPGTSGRTDTQYF	TGTGCCAGCAGCCCGGGGACTAGCGGGAGGACAGATACGCAGTATTTT
TRBD1	many	TRBV29-1	TRBJ1-1	CSVEQGVTEAFF	TGCAGCGTTGAGCAGGGGGTCACTGAAGCTTTCTTT
NA	NA	TRBV28	TRBJ2-7	CASSLLQPSYEQYF	TGTGCCAGCAGTTTATTGCAGCCCTCCTACGAGCAGTACTTC
NA	NA	TRBV7-8	TRBJ2-4	CASSPRRGFGNIQYF	TGTGCCAGCAGCCCCCGAAGGGGTTTTGGAAACATTCAGTACTTC
NA	few	TRBV7-8	TRBJ1-4	CASSSEGSSNEKLFF	TGTGCCAGCAGCTCGGAGGGGTCGTCTAATGAAAAACTGTTTTTT
NA	many	TRBV4-1	TRBJ2-3	CASREGASAGDTQYF	TGCGCCAGCAGGGAGGGGGCGTCGGCCGGAGATACGCAGTATTTT
TRBD1	many	TRBV6-2/TRBV6-3	TRBJ1-5	CASSYSSRGLGQPQHF	TGTGCCAGCAGTTACTCCTCCAGGGGGCTCGGGCAGCCCCAGCATTTT
TRBD1	NA	TRBV4-3	TRBJ2-6	CASSQDRDRILSGANVLTF	TGCGCCAGCAGCCAAGATCGGGACAGAATTCTCTCTGGGGCCAACGTCCTGACTTTC
NA	many	TRBV2	TRBJ2-5	CASSWERTRQETQYF	TGTGCCAGCAGTTGGGAGCGCACGAGACAAGAGACCCAGTACTTC
TRBD2	few	TRBV6-2/TRBV6-3	TRBJ2-1	CASSYGGRTSTHEQFF	TGTGCCAGCAGTTACGGGGGAAGGACTAGCACCCATGAGCAGTTCTTC
TRBD1	NA	TRBV5-1	TRBJ2-3	CASSLYNRGSTDTQYF	TGCGCCAGCAGCTTGTACAACAGGGGGTCTACAGATACGCAGTATTTT
NA	NA	TRBV7-3	TRBJ1-1	CASSFQIRDAEAFF	TGTGCCAGCAGCTTCCAGATCAGGGACGCTGAAGCTTTCTTT
TRBD2	NA	TRBV12-3/TRBV12-4	TRBJ2-1	CASSSSSGRAWNEQFF	TGTGCCAGCAGTTCCTCTAGCGGGAGGGCCTGGAATGAGCAGTTCTTC
TRBD1	many	TRBV12-3/TRBV12-4	TRBJ2-7	CASSFTGGYEQYF	TGTGCCAGCAGTTTTACAGGGGGCTACGAGCAGTACTTC
TRBD1	NA	TRBV6-5	TRBJ1-5	CASSSIRTGSDQPQHF	TGTGCCAGCAGTTCCATCCGGACAGGGTCGGATCAGCCCCAGCATTTT
NA	many	TRBV12-3/TRBV12-4	TRBJ1-1	CASSLLFNGAEAFF	TGTGCCAGCAGTTTACTCTTCAACGGGGCTGAAGCTTTCTTT
NA	NA	TRBV6-1	TRBJ1-5	CASSEWGPGNQPQHF	TGTGCCAGCAGTGAATGGGGGCCGGGCAATCAGCCCCAGCATTTT
TRBD1	many	TRBV5-1	TRBJ1-1	CASTSGTGLFF	TGCGCCAGCACCTCCGGGACAGGGCTTTTCTTT
NA	NA	TRBV9	TRBJ1-1	CASSVDPATEAFF	TGTGCCAGCAGCGTAGATCCGGCGACTGAAGCTTTCTTT
NA	few	TRBV7-9	TRBJ1-2	CASSSIGRDFYGYTF	TGTGCCAGCAGCTCCATCGGCCGGGACTTCTATGGCTACACCTTC
TRBD2	few	TRBV11-2	TRBJ2-3	CASSSNPGLAPSTDTQYF	TGTGCCAGCAGCTCAAACCCGGGACTAGCGCCGAGCACAGATACGCAGTATTTT
TRBD2	NA	TRBV3-1	TRBJ2-1	CASSQVRTSGLGEQFF	TGTGCCAGCAGCCAAGTCCGGACTAGCGGCTTAGGTGAGCAGTTCTTC
NA	few	TRBV29-1	TRBJ1-1	CSGTTSQGLRAFF	TGCAGCGGAACGACGTCGCAGGGGCTTCGGGCTTTCTTT
TRBD1	few	TRBV3-1	TRBJ2-5	CASSTEDRGSETQYF	TGTGCCAGCAGCACCGAGGACAGGGGATCAGAGACCCAGTACTTC
NA	NA	TRBV29-1	TRBJ2-3	CSGSLGGDTQYF	TGCAGCGGAAGCCTAGGGGGAGATACGCAGTATTTT
NA	few	TRBV12-3/TRBV12-4	TRBJ2-5	CASSLMGNRETQYF	TGTGCCAGCAGTTTAATGGGAAATAGAGAGACCCAGTACTTC
NA	many	TRBV6-2/TRBV6-3	TRBJ1-1	CASSYSRLGGETEAFF	TGTGCCAGCAGTTACTCGAGGTTGGGCGGTGAGACAGAGGCTTTCTTT
TRBD1	many	TRBV29-1	TRBJ2-5	CSVSPPTGKVAQYF	TGCAGCGTCTCCCCGCCGACAGGGAAAGTTGCCCAGTACTTC
TRBD2	NA	TRBV5-1	TRBJ2-1	CASSWRAGGDNEQFF	TGCGCCAGCAGCTGGAGAGCGGGGGGGGACAATGAGCAGTTCTTC
NA	many	TRBV6-4	TRBJ1-1	CASSESRLNTEAFF	TGTGCCAGCAGTGAGAGTCGACTGAACACTGAAGCTTTCTTT
TRBD1	few	TRBV28	TRBJ2-2	CASRSTGGSGELFF	TGTGCCAGCAGGTCCACAGGGGGCAGCGGGGAGCTGTTTTTT
NA	few	TRBV30	TRBJ2-7	CAWQAAYEQYF	TGTGCCTGGCAAGCAGCCTACGAGCAGTACTTC
NA	many	TRBV4-2	TRBJ2-7	CASSQDGQGSYEQYF	TGTGCCAGCAGCCAAGATGGGCAGGGGTCCTACGAGCAGTACTTC